Given below is one T cell receptor beta chain in context. These data come from a study of blood T cell repertoires in COVID-19. V shed 3 bases, J shed 0 bases, and the junction held 6 bases outside the gene matches. The CDR3 is made up of 15 amino acids. Germline values: CDR1 SGHKS, CDR2 YYEKEE (reference sequence). Original analysis: Amplifying reference gene primers gave estimates of nucleated cell counts. The table came from immunoSEQ multiplex PCR; TCRdb's copy has only in-frame clones and leaves some out. The V and J calls and the clone size are those of that table, but D and trimming were determined from the DNA. The data contain approximately 62,000 clones, about 81% of them singletons.

This TCR came from a man older than 75 with acute or convalescent COVID-19. The J gene is TRBJ2-7, the V gene TRBV5-5; 7 bases map to TRBD1. Sequencing was performed on peripheral blood. The CDR3 sequence: CASSSDRLLSYEQYF. CDR3 DNA sequence: TGTGCCAGCAGCTCGGACAGGTTGCTCTCCTACGAGCAGTACTTC.